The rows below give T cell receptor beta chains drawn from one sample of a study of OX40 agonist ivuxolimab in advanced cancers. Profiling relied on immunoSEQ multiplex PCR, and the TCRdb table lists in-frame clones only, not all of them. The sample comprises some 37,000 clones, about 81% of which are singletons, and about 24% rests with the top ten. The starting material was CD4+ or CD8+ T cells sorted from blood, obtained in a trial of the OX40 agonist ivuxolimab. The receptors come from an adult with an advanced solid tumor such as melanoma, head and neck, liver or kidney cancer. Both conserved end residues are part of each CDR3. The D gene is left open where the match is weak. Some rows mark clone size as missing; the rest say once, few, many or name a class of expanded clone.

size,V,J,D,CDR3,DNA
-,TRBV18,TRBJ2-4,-,CASSIPRGIQYF,TGTGCCAGCTCAATCCCCCGAGGCATTCAGTACTTC
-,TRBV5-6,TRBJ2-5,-,CASSFRSSVQETQYF,TGTGCCAGCAGCTTTCGGAGCTCCGTACAAGAGACCCAGTACTTC
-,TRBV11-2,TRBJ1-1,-,CASSLAGMNTEAFF,TGTGCCAGCAGCTTAGCCGGAATGAACACTGAAGCTTTCTTT
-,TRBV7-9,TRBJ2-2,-,CASSPIKGYPGELFF,TGTGCCAGCAGCCCTATAAAGGGTTATCCCGGGGAGCTGTTTTTT
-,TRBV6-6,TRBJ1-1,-,CASIRGGGTEAFF,TGTGCCAGCATTCGGGGGGGTGGGACTGAAGCTTTCTTT
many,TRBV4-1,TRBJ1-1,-,CASSQEGWGEAFF,TGCGCCAGCAGCCAAGAGGGGTGGGGTGAAGCTTTCTTT
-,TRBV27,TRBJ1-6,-,CASSYGRANSPLHF,TGTGCCAGCAGTTACGGGAGAGCCAATTCACCCCTCCACTTT
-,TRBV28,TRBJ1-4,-,CASSLQGLGLEKLFF,TGTGCCAGCAGTCTACAGGGACTCGGACTTGAAAAACTGTTTTTT
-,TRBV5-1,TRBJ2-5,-,CASSLERQRETQYF,TGCGCCAGCAGCTTGGAAAGGCAGCGGGAGACCCAGTACTTC
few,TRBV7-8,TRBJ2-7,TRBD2,CASSPYRTSGFTNYEQYF,TGTGCCAGCAGCCCCTATCGGACTAGCGGATTTACTAATTACGAGCAGTACTTC
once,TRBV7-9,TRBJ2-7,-,CASSLGFWDEQYF,TGTGCCAGCAGCTTAGGGTTTTGGGACGAGCAGTACTTC
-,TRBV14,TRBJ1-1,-,CASSREGERRTEAFF,TGTGCCAGCAGCCGTGAGGGGGAAAGGCGGACTGAAGCTTTCTTT
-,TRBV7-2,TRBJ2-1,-,CASSLASPLEQFF,TGTGCCAGCAGCTTGGCTAGCCCTCTTGAGCAGTTCTTC
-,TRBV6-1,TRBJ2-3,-,CASSGPVSTDTQYF,TGTGCCAGCAGTGGACCTGTAAGCACAGATACGCAGTATTTT
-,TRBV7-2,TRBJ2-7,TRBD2,CASSLAGTSGFSYEQYF,TGTGCCAGCAGCTTAGCCGGGACTAGCGGATTCTCCTACGAGCAGTACTTC
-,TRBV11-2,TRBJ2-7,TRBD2,CASSLDLGGLVPREQYF,TGTGCCAGCAGCTTAGATCTGGGTGGACTAGTCCCCCGCGAGCAGTACTTC
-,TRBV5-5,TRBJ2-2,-,CASSGPGFGSGELFF,TGTGCCAGCAGCGGACCAGGCTTCGGTTCCGGGGAGCTGTTTTTT
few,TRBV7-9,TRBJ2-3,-,CASSSYRPSLDTQYF,TGTGCCAGCAGCAGCTACAGACCTTCGCTGGATACGCAGTATTTT
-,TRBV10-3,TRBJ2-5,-,CAIRGAKGPAGETQYF,TGTGCCATCAGAGGGGCAAAAGGACCAGCAGGGGAGACCCAGTACTTC
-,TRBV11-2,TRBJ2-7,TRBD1,CASSPQTGGYYEQYF,TGTGCCAGCAGCCCTCAGACAGGGGGCTACTACGAGCAGTACTTC